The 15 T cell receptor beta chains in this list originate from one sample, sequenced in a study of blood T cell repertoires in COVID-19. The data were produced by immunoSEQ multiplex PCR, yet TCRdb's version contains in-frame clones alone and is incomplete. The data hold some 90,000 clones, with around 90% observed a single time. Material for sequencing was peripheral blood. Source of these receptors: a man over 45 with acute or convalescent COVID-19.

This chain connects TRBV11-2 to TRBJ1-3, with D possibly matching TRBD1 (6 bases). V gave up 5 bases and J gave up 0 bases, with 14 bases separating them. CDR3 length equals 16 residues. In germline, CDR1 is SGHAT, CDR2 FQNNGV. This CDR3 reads CASSPRQGRSGNTIYF. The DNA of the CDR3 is TGTGCCAGCAGCCCACGGCAGGGGCGCTCTGGAAACACCATATATTTT. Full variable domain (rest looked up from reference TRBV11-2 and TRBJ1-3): EAGVAQSPRYKIIEKRQSVAFWCNPISGHATLYWYQQILGQGPKLLIQFQNNGVVDDSQLPKDRFSAERLKGVDSTLKIQPAKLEDSAVYLCASSPRQGRSGNTIYFGEGSWLTVV.

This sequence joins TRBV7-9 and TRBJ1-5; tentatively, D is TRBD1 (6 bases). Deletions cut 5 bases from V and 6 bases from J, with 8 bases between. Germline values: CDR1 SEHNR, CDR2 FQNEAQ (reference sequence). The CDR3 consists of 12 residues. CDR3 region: CASSLGAQPQHF. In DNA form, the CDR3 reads TGTGCCAGCAGCCTGGGGGCTCAGCCCCAGCATTTT.

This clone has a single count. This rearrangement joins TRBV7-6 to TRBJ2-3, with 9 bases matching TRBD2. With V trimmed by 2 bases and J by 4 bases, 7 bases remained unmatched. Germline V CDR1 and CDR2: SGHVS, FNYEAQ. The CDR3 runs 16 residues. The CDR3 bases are TGTGCCAGCAGCTTACGCGGCGGGGGGGCTTCAGATACGCAGTATTTT. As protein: CASSLRGGGASDTQYF.

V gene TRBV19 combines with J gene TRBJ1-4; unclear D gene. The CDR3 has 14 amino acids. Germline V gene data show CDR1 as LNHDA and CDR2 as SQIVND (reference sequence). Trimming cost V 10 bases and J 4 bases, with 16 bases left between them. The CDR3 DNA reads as TGTGCCACTGGCCCGGGTCCTAATAATGAAAAACTGTTTTTT. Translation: CATGPGPNNEKLFF.

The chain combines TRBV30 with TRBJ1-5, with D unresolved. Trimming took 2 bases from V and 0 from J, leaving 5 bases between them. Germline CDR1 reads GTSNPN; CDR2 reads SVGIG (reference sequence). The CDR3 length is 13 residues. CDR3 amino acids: CAWSLDSNQPQHF. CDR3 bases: TGTGCCTGGAGTTTAGATAGCAATCAGCCCCAGCATTTT.

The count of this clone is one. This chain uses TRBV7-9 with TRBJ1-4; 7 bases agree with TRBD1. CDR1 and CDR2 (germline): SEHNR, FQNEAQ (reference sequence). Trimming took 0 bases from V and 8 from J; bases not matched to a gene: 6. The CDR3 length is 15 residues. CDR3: CASSLAGQDLEKLFF. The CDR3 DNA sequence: TGTGCCAGCAGCTTAGCTGGACAGGATCTGGAAAAACTGTTTTTT.

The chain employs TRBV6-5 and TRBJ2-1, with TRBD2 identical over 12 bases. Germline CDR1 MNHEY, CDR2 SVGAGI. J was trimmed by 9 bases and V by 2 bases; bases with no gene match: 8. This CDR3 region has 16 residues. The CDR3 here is CASSYATSGRTIEQFF. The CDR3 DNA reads TGTGCCAGCAGTTACGCGACTAGCGGGAGAACAATTGAGCAGTTCTTC.

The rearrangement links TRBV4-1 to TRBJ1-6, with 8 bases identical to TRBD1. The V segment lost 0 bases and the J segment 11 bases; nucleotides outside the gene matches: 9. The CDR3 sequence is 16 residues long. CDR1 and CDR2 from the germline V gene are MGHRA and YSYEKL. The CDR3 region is CASSQETGVNRAPLHF. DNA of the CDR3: TGCGCCAGCAGCCAAGAGACAGGGGTCAATCGCGCACCCCTCCACTTT.

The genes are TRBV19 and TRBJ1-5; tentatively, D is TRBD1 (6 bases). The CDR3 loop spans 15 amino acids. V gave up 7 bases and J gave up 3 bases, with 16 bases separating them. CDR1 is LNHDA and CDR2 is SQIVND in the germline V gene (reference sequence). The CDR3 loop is CASTPDRNYNQPQHF. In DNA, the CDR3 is TGTGCCAGTACCCCCGACAGGAACTACAATCAGCCCCAGCATTTT. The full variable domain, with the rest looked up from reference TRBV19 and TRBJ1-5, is DGGITQSPKYLFRKEGQNVTLSCEQNLNHDAMYWYRQDPGQGLRLIYYSQIVNDFQKGDIAEGYSVSREKKESFPLTVTSAQKNPTAFYLCASTPDRNYNQPQHFGDGTRLSIL.

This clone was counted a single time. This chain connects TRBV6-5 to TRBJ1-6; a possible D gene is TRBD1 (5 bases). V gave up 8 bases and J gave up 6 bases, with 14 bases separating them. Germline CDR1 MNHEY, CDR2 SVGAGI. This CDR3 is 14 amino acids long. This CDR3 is CASGSGQTNSPLHF. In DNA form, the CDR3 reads TGTGCCAGCGGGTCAGGGCAGACTAATTCACCCCTCCACTTT.

The chain's CDR3 is CASSLMPGQGRQETQYF. The CDR3 region has the DNA TGTGCCAGCAGCTTGATGCCGGGACAGGGGCGCCAAGAGACCCAGTACTTC. The V and J genes are TRBV5-5 and TRBJ2-5; 10 nucleotides match TRBD1. The germline V gene has CDR1 SGHKS and CDR2 YYEKEE (reference sequence). Trimming cost V 1 base and J 1 base; bases outside gene matches: 7. The CDR3 covers 17 residues. Using reference TRBV5-5 and TRBJ2-5 for the parts outside the CDR3, the full variable domain is DAGVTQSPTHLIKTRGQQVTLRCSPISGHKSVSWYQQVLGQGPQFIFQYYEKEERGRGNFPDRFSARQFPNYSSELNVNALLLGDSALYLCASSLMPGQGRQETQYFGPGTRLLVL.

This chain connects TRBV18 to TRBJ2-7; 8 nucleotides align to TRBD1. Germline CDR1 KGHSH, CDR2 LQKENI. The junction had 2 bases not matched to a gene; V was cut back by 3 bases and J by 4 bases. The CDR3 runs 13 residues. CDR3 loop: CASSPGTGYEQYV. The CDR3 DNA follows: TGTGCCAGCTCACCCGGGACAGGTTACGAGCAGTACGTC.

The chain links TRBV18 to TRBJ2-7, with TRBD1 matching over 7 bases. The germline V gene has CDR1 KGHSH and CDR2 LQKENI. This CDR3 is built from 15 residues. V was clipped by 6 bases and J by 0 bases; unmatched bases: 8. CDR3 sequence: CASSPSGTASYEQYF. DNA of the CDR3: TGTGCCAGCTCTCCCTCCGGGACAGCCTCCTACGAGCAGTACTTC.

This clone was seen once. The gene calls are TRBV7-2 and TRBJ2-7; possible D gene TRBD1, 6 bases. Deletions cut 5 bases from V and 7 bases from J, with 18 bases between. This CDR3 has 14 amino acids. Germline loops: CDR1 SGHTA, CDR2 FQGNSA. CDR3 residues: CASSPGGSGAEQYV. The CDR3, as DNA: TGTGCCAGCAGCCCCGGCGGATCAGGGGCTGAGCAGTACGTC.

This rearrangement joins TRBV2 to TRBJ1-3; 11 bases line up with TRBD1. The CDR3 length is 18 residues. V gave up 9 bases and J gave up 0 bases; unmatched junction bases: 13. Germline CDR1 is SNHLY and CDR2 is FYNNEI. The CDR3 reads CASAGQGASRDSGNTIYF. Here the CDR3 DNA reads TGTGCCAGTGCTGGACAGGGGGCTTCAAGGGACTCTGGAAACACCATATATTTT.